A single sample is the source of the 3 T cell receptor beta chains below, sequenced in a study of blood T cell repertoires in COVID-19. TCRdb's copy holds only in-frame clones and misses some; the assay was immunoSEQ multiplex PCR. The repertoire holds roughly 150,000 clones, about 86% seen once, with 4% in the top ten. Sequencing was done on a sample of peripheral blood. These receptors originate from a woman between 65 and 79 years old with acute or convalescent COVID-19.

This chain links TRBV19 with TRBJ1-1; a weak D match, TRBD1 (5 bases). V was clipped by 7 bases and J by 6 bases, with 21 bases between them. CDR1 is LNHDA, CDR2 SQIVND, per germline (reference sequence). The CDR3 runs 15 residues. CDR3 sequence (DNA): TGTGCCAGTAAACAAGCGGGGAGGGGTGGCCCTGAAGCTTTCTTT. Protein sequence: CASKQAGRGGPEAFF.

V usage is TRBV6-2 or TRBV6-3 and J usage is TRBJ2-7, with a tentative D call TRBD1 (5 bases). V lost 5 bases, J lost 3 bases, and 11 bases lay in between. Germline lookup yields CDR1 MNHEY and CDR2 SVGEGT. This CDR3 contains 13 residues. In nucleotides, the CDR3 is TGTGCCAGCAGTCAGGACATGGGCTACGAGCAGTACTTC. Encoded protein: CASSQDMGYEQYF.

The V and J genes are TRBV7-9 and TRBJ2-5; D unresolved. With 0 bases removed from V and 7 bases from J, the gap between germline ends came to 9 bases. This CDR3 comprises 13 residues. Germline V gene sequence: CDR1 SEHNR, CDR2 FQNEAQ (reference sequence). The CDR3 region is CASSLAPFVTQYF. In DNA form, the CDR3 reads TGTGCCAGCAGCTTAGCCCCTTTCGTGACCCAGTACTTC.